The T cell receptor (beta chain) under discussion was sequenced for a study of early T cells in non-severe SARS-CoV-2 infection. Study in general: The study sequenced bulk RNA from unsorted whole blood, with chains unpaired.

Study-wide results and caveats: VDJdb-based matching was biased toward anti-spike CD8 responses and missed private and CD4 specificities.

The V gene end was trimmed by 6 bases and the J gene end by 4 bases; junction bases not matched to a gene: 11. The CDR3 spans 16 residues. One entry per CDR3 protein results from TCRdb running MiXCR on the 5' RACE reads. Of under 140,000 distinct CDR3 sequences in the sample, around 12% were seen once. This clonotype showed up just a few times. The target antigen is unknown. The chain combines TRBV12-3 or TRBV12-4 with TRBJ2-1; 8 positions match TRBD2. Sample: whole blood, taken at baseline. The source of this sequence is an adult who was a healthcare worker with PCR-confirmed SARS-CoV-2 infection or an uninfected control (not recorded which). The CDR3 bases are TGTGCCAGCAGGCTAATTAGCGGGATGGGGTACAATGAGCAGTTCTTC. It encodes CASRLISGMGYNEQFF.